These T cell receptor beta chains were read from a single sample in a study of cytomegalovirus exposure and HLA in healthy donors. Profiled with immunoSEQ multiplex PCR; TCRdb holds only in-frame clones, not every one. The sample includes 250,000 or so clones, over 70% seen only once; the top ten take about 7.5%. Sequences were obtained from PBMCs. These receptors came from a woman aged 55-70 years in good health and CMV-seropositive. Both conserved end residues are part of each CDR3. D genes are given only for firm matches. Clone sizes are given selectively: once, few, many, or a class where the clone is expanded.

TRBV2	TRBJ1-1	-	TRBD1	TGTGCCAGCAGCGTCGACAGGGTGGGGGCTGAAGCTTTCTTT	CASSVDRVGAEAFF
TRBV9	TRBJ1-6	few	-	TGTGCCAGCAGCGTAGATGCAGGGAACTCACCCCTCCACTTT	CASSVDAGNSPLHF
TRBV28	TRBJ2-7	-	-	TGTGCCAGCAGTTCCCCCCGGACAGAGATCTACGAGCAGTACTTC	CASSSPRTEIYEQYF
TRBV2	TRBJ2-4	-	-	TGTGCCAGCAGTCCTACAGGGCAAAACATTCAGTACTTC	CASSPTGQNIQYF
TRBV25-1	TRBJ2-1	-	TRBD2	TGTGCCACGGGACTAGCAATTAGAGGTGAGCAGTTCTTC	CATGLAIRGEQFF
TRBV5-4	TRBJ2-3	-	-	TGTGCCAGCAGCCCGTTGCTTATCGGGGCAGATACGCAGTATTTT	CASSPLLIGADTQYF
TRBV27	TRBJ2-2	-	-	TGTGCCAGCAGTTTATCAGGGGGGGGCACCGGGGAGCTGTTTTTT	CASSLSGGGTGELFF
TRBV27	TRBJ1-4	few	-	TGTGCCAGCAGTTTCGCGAGGACAACTAATGAAAAACTGTTTTTT	CASSFARTTNEKLFF
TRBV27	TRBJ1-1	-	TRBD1	TGTGCCAGCAGTTCCTACCCTCCGGGACAGGGGGCGTACACTGAAGCTTTCTTT	CASSSYPPGQGAYTEAFF
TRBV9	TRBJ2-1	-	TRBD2	TGTGCCAGCAGCGCCGGGACTAGCGGGAGTACTGAGCAGTTCTTC	CASSAGTSGSTEQFF
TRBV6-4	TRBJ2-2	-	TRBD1	TGTGCCAGCCGACAGGGGACGAACACCGGGGAGCTGTTTTTT	CASRQGTNTGELFF
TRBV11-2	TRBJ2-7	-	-	TGTGCCAGCAGTCCCCTTGGCGGGAAGCAGTACTTC	CASSPLGGKQYF
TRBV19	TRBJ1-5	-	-	TGTGCCAGCTCCGACAGGACAAATCAGCCCCAGCATTTT	CASSDRTNQPQHF
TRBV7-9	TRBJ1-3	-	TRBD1	TGTTCCACCGGACAGGGATATCCTGGAAACACCATATATTTT	CSTGQGYPGNTIYF
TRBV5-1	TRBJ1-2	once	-	TGCGCCAGCAGCAGCAGCAGGGATGGCTACACCTTC	CASSSSRDGYTF
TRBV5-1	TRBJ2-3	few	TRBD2	TGCGCCAGCAGCACCGGGCTAGCGGGAGGAGGGGTAGATACGCAGTATTTT	CASSTGLAGGGVDTQYF
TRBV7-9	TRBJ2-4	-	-	TGTGCCAGCAGCTTGGACACTCTAGCCAAAAACATTCAGTACTTC	CASSLDTLAKNIQYF
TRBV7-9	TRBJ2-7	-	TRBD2	TGTGCCAGCAGCCAGACACTAGCGCATCCCTACGAGCAGTACTTC	CASSQTLAHPYEQYF
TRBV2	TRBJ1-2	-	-	TGTGCCAGCAGTGCCCTACCCGATGGGGGGAGCGGCTACACCTTC	CASSALPDGGSGYTF
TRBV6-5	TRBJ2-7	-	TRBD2	TGTGCCAGCAGTGGGCTAGCGGGAGCTGGAGAGCAGTACTTC	CASSGLAGAGEQYF
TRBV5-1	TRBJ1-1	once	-	TGCGCCAGCAGCTTGGAAGGACAGACCACTGAAGCTTTCTTT	CASSLEGQTTEAFF
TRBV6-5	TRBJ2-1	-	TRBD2	TGTGCCAGCAGTTACTCCGGTCTAGCGGGAGACAATGAGCAGTTCTTC	CASSYSGLAGDNEQFF
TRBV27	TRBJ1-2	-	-	TGTGCCAGCAGTAACGACGGGAGGTATGGCTACACCTTC	CASSNDGRYGYTF
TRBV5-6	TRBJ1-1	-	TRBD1	TGTGCCAGCAGCCGAAGGGGGCGCGACACTGAAGCTTTCTTT	CASSRRGRDTEAFF
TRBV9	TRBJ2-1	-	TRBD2	TGTGCCAGCAGCGGTAGCGGGAGTCTCCTCGATGAGCAGTTCTTC	CASSGSGSLLDEQFF
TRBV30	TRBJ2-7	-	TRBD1	TGTGCCTGGAGTGGCCAACAGTCAAGCTCACAGGGGGCGAGGAGCGAGCAGTACTTC	CAWSGQQSSSQGARSEQYF
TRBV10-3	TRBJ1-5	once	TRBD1	TGTGCCATCAGAGGGGGCCCTAATCAGCCCCAGCATTTT	CAIRGGPNQPQHF
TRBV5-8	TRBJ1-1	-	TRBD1	TGTGCCAGCAGCGTACAGGGGGCCGGGACTGAAGCTTTCTTT	CASSVQGAGTEAFF
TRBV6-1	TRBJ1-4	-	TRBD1	TGTGCCAGCAGTGAAAGGGACAGGGGTAATGAAAAACTGTTTTTT	CASSERDRGNEKLFF
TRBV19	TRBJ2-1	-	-	TGTGCCAGTAGTCTACCCAGGGTGCATGAGCAGTTCTTC	CASSLPRVHEQFF
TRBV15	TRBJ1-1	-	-	TGTGCCACCAGCAAGGCGGAGTTGGCCTGGACTGAAGCTTTCTTT	CATSKAELAWTEAFF
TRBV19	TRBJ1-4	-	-	TGTGCCAGTAGTATCCCCCCCGGAAAACTGTTTTTT	CASSIPPGKLFF
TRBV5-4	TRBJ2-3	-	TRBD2	TGTGCCAGCAGCTTAGCGAGCGGGAGAGGGACAGATACGCAGTATTTT	CASSLASGRGTDTQYF
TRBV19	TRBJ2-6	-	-	TGTGCCAGTAGTATAGCCCCCGGAGGGGTAGGGGCCAACGTCCTGACTTTC	CASSIAPGGVGANVLTF
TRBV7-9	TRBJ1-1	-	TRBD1	TGTGCCAGCAGCTTGGTGGGGACAGGGGGCTCGGGCACTGAAGCTTTCTTT	CASSLVGTGGSGTEAFF
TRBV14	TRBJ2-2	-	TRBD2	TGTGCCAGCAGGCTAGCGGGAGCCACCGGGGAGCTGTTTTTT	CASRLAGATGELFF
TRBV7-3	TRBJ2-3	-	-	TGTGCCAGCAGGATGGCCGGGACTTCAAGCACAGATACGCAGTATTTT	CASRMAGTSSTDTQYF
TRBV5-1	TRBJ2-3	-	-	TGCGCCAGCAGCTTGGGTGGGACATCCTTCACAGATACGCAGTATTTT	CASSLGGTSFTDTQYF
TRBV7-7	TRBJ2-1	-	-	TGTGCTAGCAGCCCAGACGGGGTTCACTACAATGAGCAGTTCTTC	CASSPDGVHYNEQFF
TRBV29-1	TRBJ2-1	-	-	TGCAGCGTTTACTACAATGAGCAGTTCTTC	CSVYYNEQFF
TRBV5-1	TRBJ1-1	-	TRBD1	TGCGCCAGCAGCTTGGGACAGGGTGGGAACACTGAAGCTTTCTTT	CASSLGQGGNTEAFF
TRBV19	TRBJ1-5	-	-	TGTGCCAGTAGTTTCTTAAATCAGCCCCAGCATTTT	CASSFLNQPQHF
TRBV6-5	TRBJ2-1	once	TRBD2	TGTGCCAGCAGTTACTCGGGGGGAGGGTGGAATGAGCAGTTCTTC	CASSYSGGGWNEQFF
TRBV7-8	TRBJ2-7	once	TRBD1	TGTGCCAGCAAGGGTATCCGGACAGGGAGTGTAGGCGAGCAGTACTTC	CASKGIRTGSVGEQYF
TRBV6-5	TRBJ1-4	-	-	TGTGCCAGCAGTGTTGGGCCCAGAAATGAAAAACTGTTTTTT	CASSVGPRNEKLFF
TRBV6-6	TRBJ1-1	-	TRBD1	TGTGCCGGCAGTAACAGGGGGAACACTGAAGCTTTCTTT	CAGSNRGNTEAFF
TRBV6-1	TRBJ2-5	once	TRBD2	TGTGCCAGCAGTGAGTCCGGGACTAGCGTAGGGACCCAGTACTTC	CASSESGTSVGTQYF
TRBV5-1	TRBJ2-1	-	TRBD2	TGCGCCAGCAGCCTAGGAGCGGGCCCGGGGGGGGAGCAGTTCTTC	CASSLGAGPGGEQFF